This passage covers 21 T cell receptor beta chains from one sample sequenced in a study of CD8 T cells in ankylosing spondylitis. TCRdb fed the 5' RACE reads into MiXCR, producing one record per CDR3 protein. This sample has approximately 500,000 distinct CDR3 sequences, with roughly 13% found just once. Their antigens remain unidentified. Whole-study results and caveats: A TCR beta motif of about 8 highly homologous variants appeared characteristic of ankylosing spondylitis blood.

Sequencing used blood, either unsorted or a sorted T cell fraction (not recorded which). The receptors shown here come from a male donor with ankylosing spondylitis.

This clonotype has only a few counts. The rearrangement joins TRBV27 to TRBJ2-2; a possible D gene is TRBD2 (5 bases). Per the germline V gene, CDR1 is MNHEY and CDR2 is SMNVEV (reference sequence). Between the trimmed V and J ends, which lost 4 bases and 5 bases, there was a span of 8 bases. This CDR3 region has 13 residues. Here the CDR3 DNA reads TGTGCCAGCAGTTCGGGAAAAACCGGGGAGCTGTTTTTT. This gives the protein CASSSGKTGELFF.

The genes are TRBV12-3 or TRBV12-4 and TRBJ1-2; 7 nucleotides agree with TRBD1. V was clipped by 5 bases and J by 0 bases; unmatched bases: 6. The CDR3 sequence is 15 residues long. This CDR3 is CASSLRQGPNYGYTF. The CDR3 coding sequence is TGTGCCAGCAGTCTCAGACAGGGACCTAACTATGGCTACACCTTC.

This clonotype has just a few counts. The chain combines TRBV5-8 with TRBJ2-7; 9 bases align to TRBD1. Germline V lookup: CDR1 SGHTS, CDR2 YDEGEE. CDR3 length equals 14 residues. J gave up 4 bases and V 5 bases, and 7 bases lay outside the gene matches. CDR3 in amino acids: CASRDRGWRYEQYV. DNA for the CDR3: TGTGCCAGCAGGGACAGGGGATGGCGATACGAGCAGTACGTC.

This clonotype was counted ten times or more. This sequence joins TRBV18 and TRBJ2-7; 7 nucleotides align to TRBD2. The V segment lost 6 bases and the J segment 3 bases; nucleotides outside the gene matches: 5. The CDR3 is 13 residues long. The germline V gene has CDR1 KGHSH and CDR2 LQKENI. For the CDR3, the DNA is TGTGCCAGCTCCCTGGGACTACTCTACGAGCAGTACTTC. Its protein product is CASSLGLLYEQYF.

This clonotype was counted between two and nine times. The CDR3 loop reads CSVQDRGQETQYF. Here the CDR3 DNA reads TGCAGCGTCCAAGACAGGGGCCAAGAGACCCAGTACTTC. The rearrangement uses TRBV29-1 and TRBJ2-5; 8 nucleotides line up with TRBD1. V lost 6 bases and J lost 1; bases outside the gene matches: 4. Germline CDR1 is SQVTM and CDR2 is ANQGSEA. The CDR3 is 13 amino acids. Based on the CDR3 plus reference TRBV29-1 and TRBJ2-5, the full variable domain is SAVISQKPSRDICQRGTSLTIQCQVDSQVTMMFWYRQQPGQSLTLIATANQGSEATYESGFVIDKFPISRPNLTFSTLTVSNMSPEDSSIYLCSVQDRGQETQYFGPGTRLLVL.

This clonotype was observed many times. This chain joins TRBV7-7 and TRBJ2-3, with D maybe TRBD2 (5 bases). Germline assignment: CDR1 SSHAT and CDR2 FNYEAQ (reference sequence). The CDR3 runs 13 residues. V was pared by 5 bases and J by 4 bases, with 10 bases between. The CDR3 DNA follows: TGTGCCAGCAGCCCCGGGGTGGCAGATACGCAGTATTTT. This codes for CASSPGVADTQYF. Looking up the rest from reference TRBV7-7 and TRBJ2-3 gives the full variable domain: GAGVSQSPRYKVTKRGQDVTLRCDPISSHATLYWYQQALGQGPEFLTYFNYEAQPDKSGLPSDRFSAERPEGSISTLTIQRTEQRDSAMYRCASSPGVADTQYFGPGTRLTVL.

The CDR3, as DNA: TGCGCCAGCAGTGAGAGTGAGGGCAATCAGCCCCAGCATTTT. Translation: CASSESEGNQPQHF. V is TRBV10-2 and J is TRBJ1-5; D gene uncertain. CDR1 and CDR2 from the germline V gene are WSHSY and SAAADI. The V and J ends lost 2 bases and 2 bases respectively, with 7 bases between them. The CDR3 has 14 amino acids.

This clonotype was observed a few times. CDR3 in amino acids: CASGAAGLAIDEQFF. CDR3 nucleotides: TGTGCCAGTGGGGCGGCGGGACTAGCAATCGATGAGCAGTTCTTC. V usage is TRBV12-3 or TRBV12-4 and J usage is TRBJ2-1; TRBD2 agrees at 9 bases. The CDR3 length is 15 residues. V lost 9 bases and J lost 8; bases outside the gene matches: 14.

This clonotype was counted ten times or more. The gene calls are TRBV2 and TRBJ2-3; D call uncertain. Trimming pared 4 bases from V and 4 bases from J, leaving 15 bases between. CDR1 SNHLY and CDR2 FYNNEI come from the germline V gene. This CDR3 spans 15 amino acids. The CDR3 sequence: CASSVGTPGADTQYF. CDR3 sequence (DNA): TGTGCCAGCAGTGTGGGTACTCCTGGCGCAGATACGCAGTATTTT. The full variable domain, completed using reference TRBV2 and TRBJ2-3, is EPEVTQTPSHQVTQMGQEVILRCVPISNHLYFYWYRQILGQKVEFLVSFYNNEISEKSEIFDDQFSVERPDGSNFTLKIRSTKLEDSAMYFCASSVGTPGADTQYFGPGTRLTVL.

In its sample, this clonotype was seen many times. The rearrangement uses TRBV3-1 and TRBJ2-1, with D perhaps being TRBD1 or TRBD2 (5 bases each). Trimming left V 4 bases short and J 5 bases short, with 12 bases between. Per the germline V gene, CDR1 is LGHDT and CDR2 is YNNKEL (reference sequence). The CDR3 covers 14 residues. The DNA of the CDR3 is TGTGCCAGCAGCCCCGAGGGGCCGGACAATGAGCAGTTCTTC. It is translated as CASSPEGPDNEQFF.

In this sample, this clonotype turned up a few times. The J gene is TRBJ1-3, the V gene TRBV7-9; perhaps TRBD1 as D (6 bases). V was clipped by 8 bases and J by 3 bases, with 14 bases between them. Germline-derived CDR1 and CDR2 are SEHNR and FQNEAQ (reference sequence). The CDR3 sequence is 14 residues long. The CDR3, as DNA: TGTGCCAGCGGACCACAGGGTATTGGAAACACCATATATTTT. Its translation is CASGPQGIGNTIYF.

This clonotype was observed at least ten times. V and J are TRBV5-1 and TRBJ2-2; D possibly corresponds to TRBD1 (5 bases). This CDR3 has 14 residues. The V end was cut by 7 bases, the J end by 1 base, with 11 bases between. The V gene's germline CDR1 is SGHRS and CDR2 YFSETQ. Here the CDR3 DNA reads TGCGCCAGCCAGTGGGGCGGGAACACCGGGGAGCTGTTTTTT. This gives the protein CASQWGGNTGELFF.

The CDR3 loop reads CSARPSGNYNEQFF. The CDR3 nucleotides read TGCAGTGCCCGTCCTAGCGGGAACTACAATGAGCAGTTCTTC. V and J are TRBV20-1 and TRBJ2-1, with TRBD2 identical over 9 bases. The CDR3 is 14 residues long. V gave up 6 bases and J gave up 3 bases; unmatched junction bases: 6. The V gene's germline CDR1 is DFQATT and CDR2 SNEGSKA (reference sequence).

This clonotype turned up a few times. This chain links TRBV29-1 with TRBJ2-6, with TRBD1 identical over 8 bases. V dropped 6 bases and J dropped 0; count of bases not matched to a gene: 4. The CDR3 spans 15 residues. CDR1 and CDR2 (germline): SQVTM, ANQGSEA. The CDR3 nucleotides are TGCAGCGTGGTAGACAGGGGCTCTGGGGCCAACGTCCTGACTTTC. Protein sequence: CSVVDRGSGANVLTF.

In this sample, this clonotype turned up a few times. This chain links TRBV10-3 with TRBJ2-2; the D call may be TRBD1 or TRBD2 (5 bases each). The germline gives CDR1 ENHRY, CDR2 SYGVKD. V lost 0 bases and J 5 bases, leaving 13 bases between the germline ends. The CDR3 is made up of 16 amino acids. CDR3 region: CAISESRDGKTGELFF. The CDR3 region has the DNA TGTGCCATCAGTGAGTCGAGGGACGGTAAAACCGGGGAGCTGTTTTTT.

To note about this clonotype: A much larger clone sits a single nucleotide away, making a read error possible. The V call is TRBV4-2, the J call TRBJ2-5; perhaps D is TRBD1 or TRBD2 (6 bases each). V was cut by 0 bases and J by 5 bases, with 10 bases left in between. The CDR3 consists of 14 residues. Germline V gives CDR1 LGHNA, CDR2 YNFKEQ. DNA for the CDR3: TGTGCCAGCAGCCAAGATGGGGGGCTGGAGACCCAGTACTTC. Translating gives CASSQDGGLETQYF.

This clonotype has a handful of counts. V is TRBV7-9 and J is TRBJ2-7; the D gene is possibly TRBD2 (6 bases). V dropped 0 bases and J dropped 1 base, with 10 bases sitting between them. Germline loops: CDR1 SEHNR, CDR2 FQNEAQ (reference sequence). The CDR3 runs 15 residues. CDR3 loop: CASSLAGAGSYEQYF. The DNA of the CDR3 is TGTGCCAGCAGCTTAGCCGGGGCGGGGTCCTACGAGCAGTACTTC.

The chain employs TRBV7-8 and TRBJ1-2, with 8 bases that match TRBD1. Germline trimming cut 5 bases from V and 6 bases from J; bases unmatched to any gene: 8. The germline CDR1 and CDR2 sequences are SGHVS and FQNEAQ. The CDR3 has 14 amino acids. The CDR3 spells CASSEVDRENGYTF. CDR3 sequence (DNA): TGTGCCAGCAGCGAGGTGGACAGGGAGAATGGCTACACCTTC.

This clonotype occurred a few times. The chain recombines TRBV3-1 with TRBJ2-5; 10 bases are a match to TRBD2. The V gene's germline CDR1 is LGHDT and CDR2 YNNKEL (reference sequence). The CDR3 contains 16 residues. The trim removed 4 bases at V and 3 bases at J, leaving 8 bases unmatched. The CDR3 DNA is TGTGCCAGCAGCCGAACTATTACTAGCGGGAAAGAGACCCAGTACTTC. This codes for CASSRTITSGKETQYF.

J is TRBJ2-1 and V is TRBV24-1; 14 nucleotides agree with TRBD2. The germline gives CDR1 KGHDR, CDR2 SFDVKD. The CDR3 consists of 17 residues. Losses at the gene ends were 4 bases for V and 5 bases for J; bases not matched to a gene: 6. This chain's CDR3 is CATSDPGTSGGHNEQFF. The CDR3 nucleotides read TGTGCCACCAGTGACCCCGGGACTAGCGGGGGCCACAATGAGCAGTTCTTC.

This clonotype came up many times. This sequence joins TRBV24-1 and TRBJ2-1, with D maybe TRBD2 (6 bases). This CDR3 is built from 18 residues. V shed 3 bases and J shed 0 bases, with 17 bases lying between them. Germline CDR1 KGHDR, CDR2 SFDVKD. The CDR3, as DNA: TGTGCCACCAGTGATCGTTCTAGCGCCTTAAGCTCCTACAATGAGCAGTTCTTC. It yields the protein CATSDRSSALSSYNEQFF.